The entry below describes one T cell receptor (beta chain). The time point: persistent/refractory GD, antithyroid drugs over 5 years with positive TRAb. Researchers made the TCR library from RNA that was extracted from PBMCs. The source of the sample is a study of regulatory T cells in long-lasting Graves disease. V gave up 4 bases and J gave up 5 bases, with 14 bases separating them. This CDR3 has 13 amino acids. Germline CDR1 reads SQVTM; CDR2 reads ANQGSEA. Researchers made TCR beta libraries by using iRepertoire HTBI primers and running Arm-PCR on CDR3 regions. TCRdb used MiXCR to reprocess the multiplex PCR reads, holding one entry per CDR3 protein. This table holds about 470,000 distinct CDR3 sequences, about 22% found once.

The rearrangement links TRBV29-1 to TRBJ1-1, with D hard to call. The material was peripheral blood mononuclear cells (PBMCs), obtained when the disease was refractory, from a patient treated with antithyroid drugs. This receptor was identified in a female donor with Graves disease. CDR3: CSVVRRLQTEAFF. The CDR3 DNA follows: TGCAGCGTTGTACGCCGCCTGCAGACTGAAGCTTTCTTT.